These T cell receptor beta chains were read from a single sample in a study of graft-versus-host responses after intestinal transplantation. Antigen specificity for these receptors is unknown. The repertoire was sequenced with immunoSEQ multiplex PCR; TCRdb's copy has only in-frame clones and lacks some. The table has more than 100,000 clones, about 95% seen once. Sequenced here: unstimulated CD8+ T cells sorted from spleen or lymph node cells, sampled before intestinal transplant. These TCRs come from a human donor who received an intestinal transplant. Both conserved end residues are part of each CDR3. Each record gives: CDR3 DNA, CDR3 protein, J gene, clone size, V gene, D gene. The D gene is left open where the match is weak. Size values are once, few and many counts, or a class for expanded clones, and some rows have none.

TGTGCTAGTGGTTTGATAGGAGGGGCGGTTAAAACTAATGAAAAACTGTTTTTT CASGLIGGAVKTNEKLFF TRBJ1-4 . TRBV12-5 .
TGTGCCAGCAGTTTTTCGGAGGGCTACAATGAGCAGTTCTTC CASSFSEGYNEQFF TRBJ2-1 once TRBV27 .
TGTGCCAGCAGCGAGTTAGGGGAAGCGAACACCGGGGAGCTGTTTTTT CASSELGEANTGELFF TRBJ2-2 . TRBV9 .
TGTGCCAGTAGTAGGGGTTTTGCTTTCTTT CASSRGFAFF TRBJ1-1 . TRBV19 .
TGTGCCAGTAGTATATGGACAGGGGGGGACTATGGCTACACCTTC CASSIWTGGDYGYTF TRBJ1-2 . TRBV19 TRBD1
TGTGCCAGCAGGACCTCCTACGAGCAGTACTTC CASRTSYEQYF TRBJ2-7 . TRBV27 .
TGTGCCAGCAGTTCAACCGGGACAGGGGAAGTAACCTACGAGCAGTACTTC CASSSTGTGEVTYEQYF TRBJ2-7 . TRBV27 TRBD1
TGTGCCAGCACCCGAGGACTAGCGGGAGTGGTAGGGCAAGAGACCCAGTACTTC CASTRGLAGVVGQETQYF TRBJ2-5 . TRBV2 TRBD2
TGCGCCAGCAGTGAGGGACTGTCGGAGCAGTTCTTC CASSEGLSEQFF TRBJ2-1 once TRBV10-2 .
TGTGCCAGCAGTGTCGGGACCTATGGCTACACCTTC CASSVGTYGYTF TRBJ1-2 . TRBV2 .
TGTGCCAGCAGCGAAGCCCCTAGCGAGAACAATGAGCAGTTCTTC CASSEAPSENNEQFF TRBJ2-1 . TRBV6-1 .
TGTGCCAGCAGCTTTGATGGGACAGGGGTTTATAGCAATCAGCCCCAGCATTTT CASSFDGTGVYSNQPQHF TRBJ1-5 . TRBV12-1 .
TGTGCCAGCAGTTCTAGCGGGAGTTACGAGCAGTACTTC CASSSSGSYEQYF TRBJ2-7 . TRBV27 TRBD2
TGTGCCAGCAGCATAATCGGGGGGAACTACGAGCAGTACTTC CASSIIGGNYEQYF TRBJ2-7 . TRBV5-8 TRBD2
TGTGCCAGCTCACCCCGGGACAGGGGCACAGATACGCAGTATTTT CASSPRDRGTDTQYF TRBJ2-3 . TRBV18 TRBD1
TGTGCCAGCAGTTACACTAGCGGGAAAGACGAGCAGTACTTC CASSYTSGKDEQYF TRBJ2-7 . TRBV2 TRBD2
TGTGCCAGCAGCTTAGGGACTAGCGGGAGTATCATAGAGACCCAGTACTTC CASSLGTSGSIIETQYF TRBJ2-5 . TRBV13 TRBD2
TGTGCCAGCAGTACCGGGACTAGAGAGGTGGATGAGCAGTTCTTC CASSTGTREVDEQFF TRBJ2-1 . TRBV27 TRBD2
TGTAGGTCGGGGGAGCAGTTCTTC CRSGEQFF TRBJ2-1 once TRBV28 .
TGTGCCAGTAGGCCGGGACAGGGGAGCAATCAGCCCCAGCATTTT CASRPGQGSNQPQHF TRBJ1-5 . TRBV19 TRBD1
TGTGCCAGCAGTTTAGATCGGAACACTGAAGCTTTCTTT CASSLDRNTEAFF TRBJ1-1 . TRBV27 .
TGTGCCAGCAGTTTACATAGTTCCCAGGGCGGGGGGGAGCTGTTTTTT CASSLHSSQGGGELFF TRBJ2-2 . TRBV27 .
TGCAGCGTTGAACCCAGGGGATCTAGCACAGATACGCAGTATTTT CSVEPRGSSTDTQYF TRBJ2-3 . TRBV29-1 .
TGTGCCAGCATCGGGGACAGGAACACCGGGGAGCTGTTTTTT CASIGDRNTGELFF TRBJ2-2 . TRBV27 TRBD1
TGTGCCAGCAGTTTTCGAGAGACCCAGTACTTC CASSFRETQYF TRBJ2-5 . TRBV27 .
TGCGCCAGCAGCGGTTACAGGAAGAGCTCCTACGAGCAGTACTTC CASSGYRKSSYEQYF TRBJ2-7 . TRBV5-1 .
TGTGCCAGCAGCCAAAGCGTCTACTATGGCTACACCTTC CASSQSVYYGYTF TRBJ1-2 . TRBV4-2 .
TGCGCCAGCAGCTTGGACGGTGAGGGAGAGACCCAGTACTTC CASSLDGEGETQYF TRBJ2-5 once TRBV5-1 .
TGTGCCAGCAGCCCAGGGACCACGAACACCGGGGAGCTGTTTTTT CASSPGTTNTGELFF TRBJ2-2 . TRBV7-9 .
TGCGCCAGCAGCCATTCCCAGGGGGAAAACTCCTACGAGCAGTACTTC CASSHSQGENSYEQYF TRBJ2-7 . TRBV4-3 TRBD1
TGTGCCAGCAGCTTAGCTCCGACCGACACAGATACGCAGTATTTT CASSLAPTDTDTQYF TRBJ2-3 . TRBV7-6 .
TGTGCCAGCAGTACCCGAGCGGGAGGAGGGACAGATACGCAGTATTTT CASSTRAGGGTDTQYF TRBJ2-3 once TRBV28 TRBD2
TGCGCCAGCAGCCAATTAGCGGGAGGGCCAGATACGCAGTATTTT CASSQLAGGPDTQYF TRBJ2-3 . TRBV4-3 TRBD2
TGTGCCAGCAGTCGCTATACGGGACCGCAAGACACTGAAGCTTTCTTT CASSRYTGPQDTEAFF TRBJ1-1 . TRBV28 .
TGTGCCAGCAGTCCTCAACCGACAGGGCAAGAGACCCAGTACTTC CASSPQPTGQETQYF TRBJ2-5 . TRBV27 TRBD1
TGTGCCAGCAGTTACGAGACTAGCGGCACTCACAATGAGCAGTTCTTC CASSYETSGTHNEQFF TRBJ2-1 . TRBV6-5 TRBD2
TGTGCCAGTTGGACAGTTGGAAACACCATATATTTT CASWTVGNTIYF TRBJ1-3 . TRBV19 .